The 31 T cell receptor beta chains below come from one sample, sequenced in a study of blood T cell repertoires in COVID-19. Clones were sequenced by immunoSEQ multiplex PCR, and TCRdb holds only the in-frame ones, with some missing. Of 210,000 or so clones listed, approximately 84% are singletons. Sequenced: peripheral blood. The receptors shown here come from a woman aged 50 to 60 with active or convalescent COVID-19.

The rearrangement uses TRBV5-1 and TRBJ1-1, with TRBD1 identical over 8 bases. Germline values: CDR1 SGHRS, CDR2 YFSETQ. V was clipped by 7 bases and J by 0 bases; unmatched bases: 2. This CDR3 comprises 13 residues. CDR3 sequence: CASGQGMNTEAFF. CDR3 sequence (DNA): TGCGCCAGCGGACAGGGCATGAACACTGAAGCTTTCTTT.

V is TRBV28 and J is TRBJ2-1, with 9 bases aligning to TRBD1. CDR1 MDHEN and CDR2 SYDVKM come from the germline V gene. Trimming cost V 2 bases and J 7 bases; bases outside gene matches: 6. The length of the CDR3 is 15 residues. The CDR3 region has the DNA TGTGCCAGCAGTTTACCCGGGACAGGGTGGAATGAGCAGTTCTTC. This gives the protein CASSLPGTGWNEQFF.

The J gene is TRBJ1-2, the V gene TRBV5-1, with D possibly matching TRBD1 (5 bases). V lost 3 bases to trimming and J lost 0 bases, with 12 bases between them. The CDR3 loop spans 15 amino acids. The V gene's germline CDR1 is SGHRS and CDR2 YFSETQ. CDR3 loop: CASSSEGPTNYGYTF. CDR3 in DNA: TGCGCCAGCAGCTCGGAGGGGCCCACTAACTATGGCTACACCTTC.

J is TRBJ1-2 and V is TRBV28; 12 bases line up with TRBD1. The CDR3 consists of 15 residues. Germline CDR1 is MDHEN and CDR2 is SYDVKM. The V segment lost 6 bases and the J segment 7 bases; nucleotides outside the gene matches: 9. The CDR3 bases are TGTGCCAGCAGCCCGAGGGACAGGGGGCGGTCTGGCTACACCTTC. This encodes CASSPRDRGRSGYTF.

J is TRBJ2-1 and V is TRBV5-6; 10 bases agree with TRBD1. J was trimmed by 8 bases and V by 4 bases; bases with no gene match: 12. The CDR3 runs to 16 residues. Looked up from germline, CDR1 is SGHDT and CDR2 is YYEEEE. The CDR3, as DNA: TGTGCCAGCAGCACCACCGGGACAGGGGCGCTGTATGAGCAGTTCTTC. Translated, it gives CASSTTGTGALYEQFF.

J is TRBJ2-5 and V is TRBV7-9; no clear D. From germline, CDR1 is SEHNR and CDR2 FQNEAQ (reference sequence). The V end lost 8 bases, the J end lost 3 bases, and 7 bases lay between the germline ends. CDR3 length: 11 residues. CDR3 nucleotides: TGTGCCAGCCAACGGGAAGAGACCCAGTACTTC. This codes for CASQREETQYF.

The gene calls are TRBV5-1 and TRBJ2-2, with 8 bases matching TRBD2. In germline, CDR1 is SGHRS, CDR2 YFSETQ. J gave up 4 bases and V 2 bases, and 7 bases lay outside the gene matches. The CDR3 loop spans 16 amino acids. Written as DNA, the CDR3 is TGCGCCAGCAGCTTTTCCGGGACTAGAGGCACCGGGGAGCTGTTTTTT. This translates into CASSFSGTRGTGELFF. The full variable domain, rest sourced from reference TRBV5-1 and TRBJ2-2, is KAGVTQTPRYLIKTRGQQVTLSCSPISGHRSVSWYQQTPGQGLQFLFEYFSETQRNKGNFPGRFSGRQFSNSRSEMNVSTLELGDSALYLCASSFSGTRGTGELFFGEGSRLTVL.

This clone was detected a few times. J is TRBJ1-4 and V is TRBV3-1 (or the pseudogene TRBV3-2); D remains ambiguous. V was clipped by 1 base and J by 7 bases, with 4 bases between them. The germline CDR1 and CDR2 sequences are LGHDT and YNNKEL (reference sequence). The CDR3 is made up of 12 amino acids. Here the CDR3 reads CASSQVSEKLFF. In nucleotides, the CDR3 is TGTGCCAGCAGCCAAGTATCTGAAAAACTGTTTTTT.

The CDR3 is CASNKIGGQGTQYF. The CDR3 DNA follows: TGTGCCAGCAATAAAATCGGGGGACAGGGTACGCAGTATTTT. This sequence joins TRBV7-3 and TRBJ2-3; TRBD1 matches 9 bases. Trimming cost V 7 bases and J 8 bases; bases outside gene matches: 10. Germline CDR1 reads SGHTA; CDR2 reads FQGTGA. CDR3 length: 14 residues.

The rearrangement links TRBV19 to TRBJ2-1, with TRBD2 identical over 8 bases. CDR1 and CDR2 from the germline V gene are LNHDA and SQIVND (reference sequence). This CDR3 region has 13 residues. The V segment lost 7 bases and the J segment 8 bases; nucleotides outside the gene matches: 7. The CDR3 DNA follows: TGTGCCAGTACCGAAAGCGGGAGTGATGAGCAGTTCTTC. As protein: CASTESGSDEQFF. The full variable domain, in which reference TRBV19 and TRBJ2-1 provide the parts outside the CDR3, is DGGITQSPKYLFRKEGQNVTLSCEQNLNHDAMYWYRQDPGQGLRLIYYSQIVNDFQKGDIAEGYSVSREKKESFPLTVTSAQKNPTAFYLCASTESGSDEQFFGPGTRLTVL.

The chain is built from TRBV7-7 and TRBJ2-5; possibly TRBD1 for D (8 bases). The CDR3 covers 15 residues. The germline V gene encodes CDR1 SSHAT and CDR2 FNYEAQ (reference sequence). V lost 8 bases to trimming and J lost 2 bases, with 18 bases between them. The CDR3 loop is CASAPQGGVQETQYF. As DNA, the CDR3 is TGTGCCAGCGCCCCACAGGGGGGGGTACAAGAGACCCAGTACTTC.

V is TRBV6-5 and J is TRBJ2-7, with 9 nucleotides matching TRBD2. The trim removed 7 bases at V and 4 bases at J, leaving 11 bases unmatched. The CDR3 runs to 15 residues. CDR1 is MNHEY, CDR2 SVGAGI, per germline. DNA for the CDR3: TGTGCCAGCATTCCCGAGCGCGGGAGGGCTTACGAGCAGTACTTC. It encodes CASIPERGRAYEQYF.

This rearrangement joins TRBV7-2 to TRBJ2-5; 8 nucleotides agree with TRBD2. CDR1 SGHTA and CDR2 FQGNSA come from the germline V gene. This CDR3 contains 15 residues. With V trimmed by 4 bases and J by 2 bases, 6 bases remained unmatched. Here the CDR3 reads CASSSRGAIQETQYF. The DNA for the CDR3 is TGTGCCAGCAGCTCGCGGGGGGCAATACAAGAGACCCAGTACTTC.

This clone occurred once. The rearrangement links TRBV12-3 or TRBV12-4 to TRBJ2-1, with D possibly being TRBD1 (5 bases). The V gene lost 7 bases and the J gene lost 5 bases, with 12 bases spanning the gap. This CDR3 region has 13 residues. The CDR3 here is CASTPRADNEQFF. CDR3 nucleotides: TGTGCCAGCACCCCCAGGGCTGACAATGAGCAGTTCTTC.

V usage is TRBV11-3 and J usage is TRBJ2-3, with D perhaps TRBD1 (6 bases). Germline values: CDR1 SGHNT, CDR2 YENEEA. The CDR3 has 14 residues. The ends were cut back, 3 bases at V and 2 bases at J, with 9 bases in the middle. CDR3 in DNA: TGTGCCAGCAGCTTGACAGGAGCCACAGATACGCAGTATTTT. This codes for CASSLTGATDTQYF.

The genes are TRBV5-5 and TRBJ1-1; 9 bases agree with TRBD1. This CDR3 spans 16 amino acids. Germline V gene sequence: CDR1 SGHKS, CDR2 YYEKEE (reference sequence). With V trimmed by 4 bases and J by 3 bases, 10 bases remained unmatched. The CDR3, as DNA: TGTGCCAGCAGCCGGACAGGGGTATTAAGGGACACTGAAGCTTTCTTT. Encoded protein: CASSRTGVLRDTEAFF.

This chain links TRBV6-5 with TRBJ2-7, with 7 bases aligning to TRBD2. CDR1 MNHEY and CDR2 SVGAGI come from the germline V gene. The CDR3 consists of 14 residues. After removal of 10 bases from V and 0 bases from J, the junction contained 9 bases not matched to a gene. Here the CDR3 reads CATERGLGSYEQYF. The CDR3 DNA reads TGTGCCACCGAGCGGGGTTTAGGCTCCTACGAGCAGTACTTC.

The J gene is TRBJ2-7, the V gene TRBV6-5, with D possibly being TRBD1 (5 bases). Germline V gives CDR1 MNHEY, CDR2 SVGAGI. V lost 8 bases and J 6 bases, leaving 17 bases between the germline ends. This CDR3 is 13 amino acids long. The CDR3 bases are TGTGCCAGCGGACGTTCAGGGATGGCCGAGCAGTACTTC. It yields the protein CASGRSGMAEQYF.

On this clone itself: This specimen includes other DNA sequences encoding the same CDR3. This chain links TRBV5-1 with TRBJ2-5; no reliable D call. Germline V gene sequence: CDR1 SGHRS, CDR2 YFSETQ. V was shortened by 0 bases and J by 1 base, with 7 bases between the two germline ends. CDR3 length: 14 residues. The CDR3 DNA follows: TGCGCCAGCAGCTTGGGAGCTGCCCAAGAGACCCAGTACTTC. It is translated as CASSLGAAQETQYF.

This clone has only a few counts. This chain uses TRBV28 with TRBJ1-3, with a tentative D call TRBD1 (6 bases). CDR1 and CDR2 from the germline V gene are MDHEN and SYDVKM. The CDR3 contains 14 residues. Trimming left V 8 bases short and J 0 bases short, with 11 bases between. Here the CDR3 reads CASLDRYSGNTIYF. DNA of the CDR3: TGTGCCAGCTTAGACAGGTACTCTGGAAACACCATATATTTT.

The rearrangement links TRBV6-1 to TRBJ1-2; D not certain. Germline loops: CDR1 MNHNS, CDR2 SASEGT. The CDR3 sequence is 15 residues long. Trimming removed 0 bases at V and 5 bases at J, with 13 bases between. In DNA, the CDR3 is TGTGCCAGCAGTGAAGCTAGGAACAGCAAATATGGCTACACCTTC. Its translation is CASSEARNSKYGYTF.

The chain uses TRBV28 and TRBJ2-5; D gene uncertain. The length of the CDR3 is 12 residues. The germline V gene has CDR1 MDHEN and CDR2 SYDVKM. The germline V and J ends were trimmed by 4 bases and 4 bases, with 7 bases remaining between them. The CDR3 reads CASSSQRETQYF. For the CDR3, the DNA is TGTGCCAGCAGTTCCCAGCGAGAGACCCAGTACTTC.

This clone was observed a handful of times. V gene TRBV27 combines with J gene TRBJ1-2, with D unclear. Germline CDR1 MNHEY, CDR2 SMNVEV (reference sequence). V lost 0 bases and J 5 bases, leaving 13 bases between the germline ends. This CDR3 region has 15 residues. The DNA for the CDR3 is TGTGCCAGCAGTTTATCGCCCCGGGCGGGTTATGGCTACACCTTC. This sequence encodes CASSLSPRAGYGYTF.

V usage is TRBV6-5 and J usage is TRBJ2-1, with 7 bases aligning to TRBD1. Germline V lookup: CDR1 MNHEY, CDR2 SVGAGI. Unmatched junction bases numbered 7, after V lost 10 bases and J lost 4 bases. The CDR3 extends over 13 amino acids. The CDR3 nucleotides are TGTGCCACTGGACAGGATTCGTACAATGAGCAGTTCTTC. It codes for CATGQDSYNEQFF.

The count of this clone is one. The J gene is TRBJ1-2, the V gene TRBV19; D unclear. Trimming stripped 5 bases from V and 1 base from J, with 11 bases between. Germline-derived CDR1 and CDR2 are LNHDA and SQIVND (reference sequence). The CDR3 covers 14 residues. CDR3 sequence: CASSLLGSNYGYTF. The DNA of the CDR3 is TGTGCCAGTAGTCTGCTCGGGAGTAACTATGGCTACACCTTC.

The chain employs TRBV28 and TRBJ2-1; 7 bases match TRBD2. Germline assignment: CDR1 MDHEN and CDR2 SYDVKM. After removal of 6 bases from V and 9 bases from J, the junction contained 11 bases not matched to a gene. There are 14 residues in the CDR3. This chain's CDR3 is CASRQVEGRGEQFF. CDR3 nucleotide sequence: TGTGCCAGCAGACAGGTTGAGGGGAGGGGTGAGCAGTTCTTC.

The rearrangement uses TRBV25-1 and TRBJ2-5, with D maybe TRBD1 (5 bases). Per germline, CDR1 MGHDK and CDR2 SYGVNS. CDR3 size: 14 residues. Trimming pared 0 bases from V and 2 bases from J, leaving 7 bases between. The CDR3 spells CASSEYRQQETQYF. The CDR3 nucleotides read TGTGCCAGCAGTGAATATCGACAGCAAGAGACCCAGTACTTC.

The chain couples TRBV7-2 to TRBJ2-1, with D possibly TRBD2 on 7 matching bases. Trimming took off 4 bases at V and 6 bases at J, with 16 bases between the two ends. CDR1 SGHTA and CDR2 FQGNSA come from the germline V gene. CDR3 size: 15 residues. The CDR3, as DNA: TGTGCCAGCAGCTCCTCGGGGGGCTTTGGCAATGAGCAGTTCTTC. Translating it yields CASSSSGGFGNEQFF.

The V gene is TRBV5-1, the J gene TRBJ2-5; 11 bases map to TRBD2. V shed 0 bases and J 4 bases; nucleotides not matched to a gene: 2. In germline, CDR1 is SGHRS, CDR2 YFSETQ. There are 15 residues in the CDR3. The CDR3 nucleotides read TGCGCCAGCAGCTTGGCCGGGACTAGCGGAGAGACCCAGTACTTC. This sequence encodes CASSLAGTSGETQYF.

The chain employs TRBV6-6 and TRBJ1-1; a possible D gene is TRBD1 (5 bases). V gave up 4 bases and J gave up 4 bases, with 7 bases separating them. Germline values: CDR1 MNHNY, CDR2 SVGAGI (reference sequence). The CDR3 totals 12 residues. The CDR3 DNA sequence: TGTGCCAGCAGTTCCGGGGGCACTGAAGCTTTCTTT. It codes for CASSSGGTEAFF.

The V gene is TRBV7-8, the J gene TRBJ1-1; unclear D gene. This CDR3 is 15 amino acids long. CDR1 is SGHVS, CDR2 FQNEAQ, per germline. Trimming cost V 1 base and J 6 bases, with 15 bases left between them. CDR3 amino acids: CASSLVGQTGAEAFF. The CDR3 bases are TGTGCCAGCAGCTTAGTAGGCCAGACCGGGGCTGAAGCTTTCTTT.